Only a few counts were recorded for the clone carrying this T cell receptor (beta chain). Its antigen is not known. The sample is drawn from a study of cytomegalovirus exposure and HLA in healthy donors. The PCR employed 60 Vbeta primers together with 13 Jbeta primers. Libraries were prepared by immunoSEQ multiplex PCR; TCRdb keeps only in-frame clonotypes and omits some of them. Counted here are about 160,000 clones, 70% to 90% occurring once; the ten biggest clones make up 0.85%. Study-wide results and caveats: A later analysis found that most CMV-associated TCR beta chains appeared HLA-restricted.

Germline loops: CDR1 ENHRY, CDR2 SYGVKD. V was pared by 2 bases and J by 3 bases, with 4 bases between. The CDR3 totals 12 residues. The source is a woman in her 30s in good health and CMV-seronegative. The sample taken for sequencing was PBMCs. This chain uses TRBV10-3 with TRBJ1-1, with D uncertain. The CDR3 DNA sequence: TGTGCCATCAGTGAGACAGACACTGAAGCTTTCTTT. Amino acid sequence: CAISETDTEAFF.